This TCR beta chain was sequenced during a study of CD8+CD57+ T cells in acquired aplastic anemia. Findings and caveats of the study: Patients and controls shared some 30 CD8+ CDR3 sequences, highly expressed in patients. Simpson's diversity of CD8+ cells was not significantly different in patients compared with controls.

In patients chosen for sequencing, flow cytometry had shown CD8+CD57+ cell expansion. No therapy had been given to the patients at the time of blood sampling. About this clonotype: The antigen is not known.

Investigators profiled TCR beta VDJ and CDR3 from genomic DNA template. Via MiXCR, TCRdb re-called the reads, giving one row per CDR3 protein. The sample includes approximately 100,000 distinct CDR3 sequences, about 66% of them seen just once. Trimming at V came to 9 bases and at J to 9 bases, leaving 15 bases not matched to a gene. Germline CDR1 is ENHRY and CDR2 is SYGVKD. This CDR3 region has 16 residues. The chain carries TRBV10-3 and TRBJ2-7; 15 bases map to TRBD2. The specimen sequenced was sorted CD4+, CD8+, or CD8+CD57+ T cells (not recorded which) from PBMCs. This TCR came from a human donor with aplastic anemia. The CDR3 bases are TGTGCCATTGAAACTTCCGCAGGACTAGCGGGAGGGGCGCAGTACTTC. This sequence encodes CAIETSAGLAGGAQYF.